A selection of T cell receptor beta chains follows, all from one sample in a study of T-cell reconstitution after alpha-beta-depleted transplantation in children. TCRdb ran MiXCR on the PCR reads and lists one entry per CDR3 protein. The sample lists 330,000 or so distinct CDR3 sequences; over 7.5% were seen once. Sequences were derived from peripheral blood, sampled 360 days after TCRalphabeta/CD19-depleted stem cell transplant. The source is a female patient aged 2 to 10 who had a stem cell transplant for Fanconi anemia, so the T cells may come from the graft donor. The CDR3 runs from the conserved cysteine through the conserved F or W. The D gene is left open where the match is weak. For some rows the clone size is stated as once, few or many, or as a class when expanded; others skip it.

V: TRBV9; D: .; J: TRBJ2-1; size: many; DNA: TGTGCCAGCAGCGTGACAGGCAACCCCTCCTACAATGAGCAGTTCTTC; CDR3: CASSVTGNPSYNEQFF
V: TRBV9; D: .; J: TRBJ2-1; size: many; DNA: TGTGCCAGCAGCGTGGTGCGGGACGGGGGCAATGAGCAGTTCTTC; CDR3: CASSVVRDGGNEQFF
V: TRBV30; D: TRBD2; J: TRBJ2-1; size: many; DNA: TGTGCCTGGATGGGGACTAGCGGGGAAAATGAGCAGTTCTTC; CDR3: CAWMGTSGENEQFF
V: TRBV28; D: TRBD2; J: TRBJ2-7; size: many; DNA: TGTGCCAGCAGAGAAGCGGGGGTCGAGCAGTACTTC; CDR3: CASREAGVEQYF
V: TRBV10-3; D: TRBD1; J: TRBJ2-4; size: many; DNA: TGTGCCACCGCTGAGGGGGGACAGGGGTGGAACATTCAGTACTTC; CDR3: CATAEGGQGWNIQYF
V: TRBV18; D: .; J: TRBJ2-7; size: many; DNA: TGTGCCAGCTCACCTGGGAGATCACCTTACGAGCAGTACTTC; CDR3: CASSPGRSPYEQYF
V: TRBV2; D: TRBD2; J: TRBJ2-3; size: many; DNA: TGTGCCAGCAGCTCGGGACTAGCGGGGGGGTTCACAGATACGCAGTATTTT; CDR3: CASSSGLAGGFTDTQYF
V: TRBV6-5; D: .; J: TRBJ1-2; size: many; DNA: TGTGCCAGCAGTTACTCGTTGTCGGGATCTGGCTACACCTTC; CDR3: CASSYSLSGSGYTF
V: TRBV5-5; D: .; J: TRBJ2-2; size: many; DNA: TGTGCCAGCAGCTTGTGGGACCGATACAGGCCGAACACCGGGGAGCTGTTTTTT; CDR3: CASSLWDRYRPNTGELFF
V: TRBV12-3/TRBV12-4; D: TRBD1; J: TRBJ1-4; size: many; DNA: TGTGCCAGCAGTAGACAGGGGGCAACTAATGAAAAACTGTTTTTT; CDR3: CASSRQGATNEKLFF
V: TRBV20-1; D: .; J: TRBJ2-5; size: many; DNA: TGCAGTGCTAGAGATAGCGGTGAGACCCAGTACTTC; CDR3: CSARDSGETQYF
V: TRBV29-1; D: .; J: TRBJ1-4; size: many; DNA: TGCAGCGTGACGGACGGGCCAGTCCATGAAAAACTGTTTTTT; CDR3: CSVTDGPVHEKLFF
V: TRBV30; D: TRBD2; J: TRBJ2-3; size: .; DNA: TGTGCCTGGAGTCGAGGACTAGCGACAGATACGCAGTATTTT; CDR3: CAWSRGLATDTQYF
V: TRBV10-1; D: TRBD1; J: TRBJ2-1; size: .; DNA: TGCGCCAGCAGTGAGCGACAGACAGGGAGATATGAGCAGTTCTTC; CDR3: CASSERQTGRYEQFF
V: TRBV12-3/TRBV12-4; D: .; J: TRBJ2-1; size: many; DNA: TGTGCCAGCAGTTTAGGCTCCACTTGGCAGGGACAGTTCTTC; CDR3: CASSLGSTWQGQFF
V: TRBV18; D: TRBD2; J: TRBJ2-2; size: few; DNA: TGTGCCAGCTCACCATTAGCGGGGATGAACACCGGGGAGCTGGTTTTT; CDR3: CASSPLAGMNTGELVF
V: TRBV7-2; D: .; J: TRBJ2-2; size: many; DNA: TGTGCCAGCAGCTTAGTAGGGAGGACTCTAGGCACCGGGGAGCTGTTTTTT; CDR3: CASSLVGRTLGTGELFF
V: TRBV6-2/TRBV6-3; D: .; J: TRBJ2-7; size: many; DNA: TGTGCCAGCAGCCACTCCTACGAGCAGTACTTC; CDR3: CASSHSYEQYF
V: TRBV20-1; D: TRBD2; J: TRBJ2-3; size: once; DNA: TGCAGTGTCCTGACTAGCGTAACAGATACGCAGTATTTT; CDR3: CSVLTSVTDTQYF
V: TRBV9; D: .; J: TRBJ2-3; size: .; DNA: TGTGCCAGCAGCGTAGGTCCCACAGATACGCAGTATTTT; CDR3: CASSVGPTDTQYF
V: TRBV5-1; D: TRBD1; J: TRBJ2-1; size: many; DNA: TGCGCCAGCAGCTCCCAACCTACAGGGGGCAATGAGCAGTTCTTC; CDR3: CASSSQPTGGNEQFF
V: TRBV3-1; D: .; J: TRBJ1-1; size: few; DNA: TGTGCCAGCAGCCAAGATCCGGGGGGGCGATTGAACACTGAAGCTTTCTTT; CDR3: CASSQDPGGRLNTEAFF
V: TRBV5-1; D: TRBD1; J: TRBJ2-7; size: many; DNA: TGCGCCAGCAGCTTGTCTACAGGGGGCGACTCCTACGAGCAGTACTTC; CDR3: CASSLSTGGDSYEQYF
V: TRBV6-5; D: TRBD2; J: TRBJ2-2; size: many; DNA: TGTGCCAGCAGCCTCATTATGTCGGGGGGGAACACCGGGGAGCTGTTTTTT; CDR3: CASSLIMSGGNTGELFF
V: TRBV14; D: .; J: TRBJ1-1; size: .; DNA: TGTGCCACCGAGGGAGGCACTGAAGCTTTCTTT; CDR3: CATEGGTEAFF
V: TRBV5-1; D: .; J: TRBJ1-1; size: few; DNA: TGCGCCAGCAGCCTAGACAGGCCTGGGAACACTGAAGCTTTCTTT; CDR3: CASSLDRPGNTEAFF
V: TRBV18; D: TRBD1; J: TRBJ2-1; size: few; DNA: TGTGCCAGCTTACCGGGACAGGTCAATGAGCAGTTCTTC; CDR3: CASLPGQVNEQFF
V: TRBV7-8; D: .; J: TRBJ2-3; size: many; DNA: TGTGCCAGCAGCTTTCCCGAACACGCGGACGTGCTAAACACAGATACGCAGTATTTT; CDR3: CASSFPEHADVLNTDTQYF
V: TRBV5-6; D: .; J: TRBJ2-1; size: few; DNA: TGTGCCAGCAGCTTGAGAAGGGGGGGAGGGTCCTACAATGAGCAGTTCTTC; CDR3: CASSLRRGGGSYNEQFF
V: TRBV7-3; D: .; J: TRBJ1-1; size: many; DNA: TGTGCCAGCAGCTTAACGGGAGGGGCACCTAACACTGAAGCTTTCTTT; CDR3: CASSLTGGAPNTEAFF
V: TRBV6-5; D: .; J: TRBJ1-2; size: few; DNA: TGTGCCAGCAGTTCGGGTAACCGCGGCTACACCTTC; CDR3: CASSSGNRGYTF
V: TRBV12-3/TRBV12-4; D: .; J: TRBJ2-1; size: many; DNA: TGTGCCAGCAGGCATAGGGGGGACCCCTACAATGAGCAGTTCTTC; CDR3: CASRHRGDPYNEQFF
V: TRBV28; D: .; J: TRBJ2-3; size: many; DNA: TGTGCCAGCAGTTTTTCGGCGGGCCGAACGCAGTATTTT; CDR3: CASSFSAGRTQYF